A selection of T cell receptor beta chains follows, all from one sample in a study of blood T cells in healthy people across ages. MiXCR, applied by TCRdb to the 5' RACE reads, yields one record per CDR3 protein. The table includes 1,800,000 or so distinct CDR3 sequences, about 39% detected once. Sequenced material: blood. The source is a human donor in good health. Each CDR3 is given without its conserved first and last residue. A row's size may be missing; if present it is once, few, many or a size class.

cdr3_aa	clone_size	v_call
SARDHRIMNTEAF	few	TRBV20-1
ASLQREYSGANVLT	few	TRBV6-6
ASSLRDRGGEQY	few	TRBV3-1
SASPGINEKLF	-	TRBV20-1
AISGQNPTDTQY	few	TRBV10-3
ASSLPEPGGAF	-	TRBV5-1
SVEGGAIIQETQY	-	TRBV29-1
SASRDRTYEQY	-	TRBV20-1
ASSQSRVGGGYT	many	TRBV16
ASSQQGRNEQF	few	TRBV4-2
SASKGRTTETQY	-	TRBV20-1
SVAQGAPGYT	-	TRBV29-1
ANSKWFRDSDNSPLH	few	TRBV7-8
ASSLEQLSEQY	few	TRBV11-3
ASSSTTGSNYGYT	-	TRBV7-9
ASSFIENTEAF	few	TRBV12-3/TRBV12-4
ASSLNSGGSASTDTQY	-	TRBV28
ATSTRQAGGQPQH	-	TRBV15
ASSSHGNTEAF	-	TRBV5-1
SAYSTGQGAFNYGYT	few	TRBV29-1
ASSLFAGGDEQY	few	TRBV7-2
ASSLLALGQPQH	-	TRBV28
ASIGTSGGRTGELF	once	TRBV7-9
ASSQGARFYEQY	-	TRBV4-1
AISEGLAEDDEQF	once	TRBV10-3
ATSSSLGGRWVYNEQF	once	TRBV15
ASSRFHADSFLNEKLF	-	TRBV28
ATSDLDRGRQDTQY	-	TRBV24-1
ASSHLASGGTVTDTQY	few	TRBV4-2
ATSRVGEAKNIQY	few	TRBV15
ASSLGLSQLSNQPQH	few	TRBV5-5
ASSQDPLGGPTEAF	-	TRBV4-2
SVDQGRGTEAF	-	TRBV29-1
SVDWGLDNEQF	-	TRBV29-1